The 21 T cell receptor beta chains below were found in one sample sequenced in a study of T cell responses to AZD1222 COVID-19 vaccine (dated by TCRdb to the early 2020s). Libraries were made using the immunoSEQ multiplex PCR assay. TCRdb re-hosts the immuneACCESS table, in-frame sequences only. Its copies lack some clones; in the studies checked, an unresolved V gene accounts for under half of them, and the cause for the rest is not known. Across this sample there are under 120,000 clones, with roughly nine tenths seen only once. The ten largest account for approximately 1.2% of the sample. The time point label, as the study defines it: baseline before first vaccination. Sequencing was performed on peripheral blood, taken on day 0 of AZD1222 vaccination. The origin of the receptors is an adult in good health.

The chain combines TRBV7-9 with TRBJ2-5; tentatively, D is TRBD1 or TRBD2 (5 bases each). The length of the CDR3 is 15 residues. V was clipped by 5 bases and J by 4 bases, with 17 bases between them. Germline values: CDR1 SEHNR, CDR2 FQNEAQ (reference sequence). In nucleotides, the CDR3 is TGTGCCAGCAGCAGAGGGGCCTTAAAAGGAGAGACCCAGTACTTC. This sequence encodes CASSRGALKGETQYF.

V gene TRBV6-5 combines with J gene TRBJ1-1; D call uncertain. V lost 6 bases, J lost 1 base, and 9 bases lay in between. There are 13 residues in the CDR3. Germline CDR1 is MNHEY and CDR2 is SVGAGI. CDR3 in amino acids: CASRVEKNTEAFF. Written as DNA, the CDR3 is TGTGCCAGCAGGGTCGAGAAGAACACTGAAGCTTTCTTT.

This clone has only one observation. V and J are TRBV18 and TRBJ2-7; no clear D gene. This CDR3 is built from 15 residues. In germline, CDR1 is KGHSH, CDR2 LQKENI. The ends were cut back, 1 base at V and 2 bases at J, with 12 bases in the middle. DNA for the CDR3: TGTGCCAGCTCACCACGGCCGCCCCCCCCCTACGAGCAGTACTTC. It specifies CASSPRPPPPYEQYF.

This clone was seen only a few times. This chain joins TRBV27 and TRBJ1-4, with a weak D call TRBD1 (5 bases). This CDR3 comprises 14 residues. V was trimmed by 7 bases and J by 3 bases, leaving 12 bases between them. Germline CDR1 and CDR2: MNHEY and SMNVEV (reference sequence). CDR3 in amino acids: CASNRRGANEKLFF. As DNA, the CDR3 is TGTGCCAGCAACCGGAGGGGTGCTAATGAAAAACTGTTTTTT. The full variable domain, completed using reference TRBV27 and TRBJ1-4, is EAQVTQNPRYLITVTGKKLTVTCSQNMNHEYMSWYRQDPGLGLRQIYYSMNVEVTDKGDVPEGYKVSRKEKRNFPLILESPSPNQTSLYFCASNRRGANEKLFFGSGTQLSVL.

CDR3 region: CASSLDLALAGLYEQYF. In nucleotides, the CDR3 is TGTGCCAGCAGCTTAGATCTCGCCCTAGCGGGGCTCTACGAGCAGTACTTC. The chain uses TRBV11-2 and TRBJ2-7, with 9 bases aligning to TRBD2. The germline V gene encodes CDR1 SGHAT and CDR2 FQNNGV. V gave up 0 bases and J gave up 3 bases; unmatched junction bases: 9. This CDR3 has 17 residues.

Only one count was recorded for this clone. V is TRBV14 and J is TRBJ2-5; 8 nucleotides align to TRBD1. Unmatched junction bases numbered 3, after V lost 2 bases and J lost 4 bases. The germline gives CDR1 SGHDN, CDR2 FVKESK. The CDR3 contains 14 residues. CDR3 coding DNA: TGTGCCAGCAGCCAACTACAGGGGGGAGAGACCCAGTACTTC. Translated, it gives CASSQLQGGETQYF. Full variable domain (remainder filled in from reference TRBV14 and TRBJ2-5): EAGVTQFPSHSVIEKGQTVTLRCDPISGHDNLYWYRRVMGKEIKFLLHFVKESKQDESGMPNNRFLAERTGGTYSTLKVQPAELEDSGVYFCASSQLQGGETQYFGPGTRLLVL.

The J gene is TRBJ1-3, the V gene TRBV11-2; unclear D gene. V gave up 6 bases and J gave up 0 bases, with 6 bases separating them. This CDR3 contains 13 residues. Germline CDR1 SGHAT, CDR2 FQNNGV. The CDR3 DNA reads TGTGCCAGCAGTCGCAACTCTGGAAACACCATATATTTT. Amino acids: CASSRNSGNTIYF.

This chain links TRBV4-2 with TRBJ2-3, with 10 bases matching TRBD2. Per germline, CDR1 LGHNA and CDR2 YNFKEQ. Trimming removed 0 bases from V and 2 bases from J; junction bases left unmatched: 5. The CDR3 runs 17 residues. The CDR3 protein is CASSQEGTSEYTDTQYF. DNA of the CDR3: TGTGCCAGCAGCCAAGAAGGGACTAGCGAATACACAGATACGCAGTATTTT.

The rearrangement links TRBV21-1 to TRBJ2-7; TRBD1 reflects the table's D call only, with no check against the DNA. TRBV21-1 is classified as a pseudogene. This CDR3 contains 19 residues. The CDR3 DNA is TGTGCCAGCAGCAAGGCCCGAGGGACAGGGGATGACCGTTCCTACGAGCAGTACTTC. Its protein product is CASSKARGTGDDRSYEQYF.

The chain joins TRBV5-1 to TRBJ1-1, with 9 nucleotides matching TRBD1. The CDR3 is 14 amino acids. CDR1 and CDR2 (germline): SGHRS, YFSETQ. V gave up 2 bases and J gave up 6 bases; unmatched junction bases: 5. For the CDR3, the DNA is TGCGCCAGCAGCTTACAGGGGGCGGGCGCTGAAGCTTTCTTT. Amino acid sequence: CASSLQGAGAEAFF.

In DNA, the CDR3 is TGTGCCAGCAGCACAGGGGACAGGGGCCACCAAGAGACCCAGTACTTC. Translation gives CASSTGDRGHQETQYF. V and J are TRBV11-1 and TRBJ2-5; 10 nucleotides match TRBD1. J gave up 0 bases and V 5 bases, and 6 bases lay outside the gene matches. The CDR3 sequence is 16 residues long. Looked up from germline, CDR1 is SGHAT and CDR2 is FQDESV (reference sequence).

This chain joins TRBV15 and TRBJ2-7; possible D gene TRBD1, 6 bases. The germline V gene has CDR1 LNHNV and CDR2 YYDKDF (reference sequence). With 1 base removed from V and 1 base from J, the gap between germline ends came to 11 bases. The CDR3 contains 15 residues. CDR3 coding DNA: TGTGCCACCAGCAGAGGGGAAGGGGGTTCCTACGAGCAGTACTTC. It translates to CATSRGEGGSYEQYF.

In DNA form, the CDR3 reads TGTGCCAGCAGCCTCGGACTAGCGGGGGGGCAGAATGAGCAGTTCTTC. It encodes CASSLGLAGGQNEQFF. The chain uses TRBV7-2 and TRBJ2-1; TRBD2 matches at 15 bases. The CDR3 extends over 16 amino acids. Germline V gene lookup returns CDR1 SGHTA and CDR2 FQGNSA. J was trimmed by 7 bases and V by 5 bases; bases with no gene match: 6. The complete variable domain, with remaining parts taken from reference TRBV7-2 and TRBJ2-1, reads GAGVSQSPSNKVTEKGKDVELRCDPISGHTALYWYRQSLGQGLEFLIYFQGNSAPDKSGLPSDRFSAERTGGSVSTLTIQRTQQEDSAVYLCASSLGLAGGQNEQFFGPGTRLTVL.

The chain joins TRBV5-1 to TRBJ2-5; D might be TRBD1 (5 bases). With 3 bases removed from V and 1 base from J, the gap between germline ends came to 10 bases. Germline assignment: CDR1 SGHRS and CDR2 YFSETQ. This CDR3 comprises 14 residues. CDR3 amino acids: CASSSATAQETQYF. CDR3 coding DNA: TGCGCCAGCAGCTCCGCGACAGCCCAAGAGACCCAGTACTTC.

The V call is TRBV5-4, the J call TRBJ1-1; TRBD1 matches at 11 bases. The V segment lost 4 bases and the J segment 3 bases; nucleotides outside the gene matches: 2. CDR3 length: 14 residues. Per germline, CDR1 SGHNT and CDR2 YYREEE (reference sequence). The CDR3 loop is CASSRDRGDTEAFF. Written as DNA, the CDR3 is TGTGCCAGCAGCCGGGACAGGGGGGACACTGAAGCTTTCTTT.

The table lists this clone with a count of one. The chain couples TRBV7-9 to TRBJ1-1; D might be TRBD1 (5 bases). The CDR3 is 13 amino acids. Trimming removed 0 bases from V and 4 bases from J, with 6 bases in between. Germline CDR1 reads SEHNR; CDR2 reads FQNEAQ (reference sequence). CDR3 in DNA: TGTGCCAGCAGCTTAGCGGGGCTCACTGAAGCTTTCTTT. Its translation: CASSLAGLTEAFF.

This clone was observed a single time. The chain carries TRBV7-2 and TRBJ2-1, with 14 bases aligning to TRBD2. Trimming at V came to 4 bases and at J to 6 bases, leaving 2 bases not matched to a gene. The CDR3 has 15 residues. Germline V gene lookup returns CDR1 SGHTA and CDR2 FQGNSA. CDR3 sequence (DNA): TGTGCCAGCAGCTGGGGGACTAGCGGGAGCAATGAGCAGTTCTTC. Protein sequence: CASSWGTSGSNEQFF.

Only one count was recorded for this clone. CDR3 amino acids: CASSQQTGTQETQYF. DNA of the CDR3: TGTGCCAGCAGCCAACAAACAGGGACTCAAGAGACCCAGTACTTC. V is TRBV5-4 and J is TRBJ2-5; D assignment may be TRBD1 or TRBD2 (6 bases each). With 4 bases removed from V and 2 bases from J, the gap between germline ends came to 15 bases. The CDR3 totals 15 residues. Per the germline V gene, CDR1 is SGHNT and CDR2 is YYREEE (reference sequence). Combining the CDR3 with reference TRBV5-4 and TRBJ2-5 gives the whole variable domain ETGVTQSPTHLIKTRGQQVTLRCSSQSGHNTVSWYQQALGQGPQFIFQYYREEENGRGNFPPRFSGLQFPNYSSELNVNALELDDSALYLCASSQQTGTQETQYFGPGTRLLVL.

The V gene is TRBV6-6, the J gene TRBJ2-7, with D possibly matching TRBD1 (5 bases). The CDR3 covers 14 residues. CDR1 and CDR2 from the germline V gene are MNHNY and SVGAGI (reference sequence). The V end was cut by 2 bases, the J end by 0 bases, with 8 bases between. The DNA for the CDR3 is TGTGCCAGCAGTTACGGGGCCTTCTCCTACGAGCAGTACTTC. Translating it yields CASSYGAFSYEQYF.

The rearrangement links TRBV14 to TRBJ2-5; no firm D call. Per the germline V gene, CDR1 is SGHDN and CDR2 is FVKESK. Trimming cost V 1 base and J 5 bases, with 17 bases left between them. The CDR3 length is 16 residues. The CDR3: CASSQGLAYSRETQYF. The CDR3 DNA sequence: TGTGCCAGCAGCCAAGGGCTGGCGTACTCCAGGGAGACCCAGTACTTC.

The chain uses TRBV19 and TRBJ2-3; 7 bases align to TRBD1. V shed 7 bases and J 0 bases; nucleotides not matched to a gene: 4. Germline V gene lookup returns CDR1 LNHDA and CDR2 SQIVND (reference sequence). This CDR3 is 14 amino acids long. The CDR3 here is CASKGGPSTDTQYF. In DNA form, the CDR3 reads TGTGCCAGTAAAGGGGGCCCCAGCACAGATACGCAGTATTTT.